This T cell receptor (beta chain) was retrieved from a study of T-cell reconstitution after alpha-beta-depleted transplantation in children. The CDR3 covers 15 residues. Germline V gene lookup returns CDR1 SGHAT and CDR2 FQNNGV. Trimming cost V 1 base and J 1 base; bases outside gene matches: 4. Unique molecular identifiers were used in preparing the TCRbeta library. TCRdb re-called the PCR reads through MiXCR, storing one row per CDR3 protein. The repertoire includes approximately 430,000 distinct CDR3 sequences, around 15% of them detected once, and around 30% sits in the top ten. Source: PBMCs, mostly from graft donor cells, taken 360 days after TCRalphabeta/CD19-depleted stem cell transplant. The chain couples TRBV11-2 to TRBJ2-7, with 7 nucleotides matching TRBD1. The sequence was obtained from a boy in the first two years of life who had a stem cell transplant for Wiskott-Aldrich syndrome, so the T cells may come from the graft donor. The CDR3 protein is CASSLGPTGSYEQYF. Written as DNA, the CDR3 is TGTGCCAGCAGCTTAGGACCGACAGGGTCCTACGAGCAGTACTTC.